This T cell receptor (beta chain) stems from a study of cytomegalovirus exposure and HLA in healthy donors. Study-level information: A later analysis reported the same platform for the 100 to 150 validation repertoires and the approximately 700 first-cohort repertoires.

The assay was immunoSEQ multiplex PCR, and TCRdb's table has in-frame clones only and misses some. Here the sample spans about 58,000 clones, about nine tenths being singletons. V was clipped by 10 bases and J by 2 bases; unmatched bases: 6. Germline V gene data show CDR1 as LNHDA and CDR2 as SQIVND (reference sequence). The CDR3 is 14 residues long. As regards this clone: Antigen unknown.

General observations from the study: In the 130 or so validation repertoires, a later analysis found that first-cohort TCR clusters tended to co-occur.

The clonotype was recovered from a man aged 18 to 29 in good health and CMV-seronegative. The sequencing input was PBMCs. The V and J genes are TRBV19 and TRBJ1-5, with 9 bases fitting TRBD1. The CDR3 region is CATDRGVGNQPQHF. The CDR3 DNA follows: TGTGCCACCGACAGGGGGGTTGGCAATCAGCCCCAGCATTTT. The complete variable domain, with remaining parts taken from reference TRBV19 and TRBJ1-5, reads DGGITQSPKYLFRKEGQNVTLSCEQNLNHDAMYWYRQDPGQGLRLIYYSQIVNDFQKGDIAEGYSVSREKKESFPLTVTSAQKNPTAFYLCATDRGVGNQPQHFGDGTRLSIL.